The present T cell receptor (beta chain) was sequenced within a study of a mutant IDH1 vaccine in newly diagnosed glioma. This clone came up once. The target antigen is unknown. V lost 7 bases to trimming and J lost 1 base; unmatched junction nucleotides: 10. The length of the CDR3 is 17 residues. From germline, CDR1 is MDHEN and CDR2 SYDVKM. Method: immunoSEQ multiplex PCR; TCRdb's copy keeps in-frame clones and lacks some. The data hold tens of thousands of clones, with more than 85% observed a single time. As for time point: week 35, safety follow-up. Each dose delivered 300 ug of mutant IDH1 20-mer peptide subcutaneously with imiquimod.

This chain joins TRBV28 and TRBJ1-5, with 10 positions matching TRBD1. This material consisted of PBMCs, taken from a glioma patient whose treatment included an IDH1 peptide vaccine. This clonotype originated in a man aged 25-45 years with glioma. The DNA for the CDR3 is TGTGCCAGCATTACCCTCGGGACAGGGGCGAGCAATCAGCCCCAGCATTTT. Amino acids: CASITLGTGASNQPQHF.